This T cell receptor (beta chain) was captured in a study of TIL therapy for anti-PD-1-resistant metastatic lung cancer. Study summary: Median patient age was around 50, ranging roughly 35-75 years.

Time point given: pre-treatment sample, taken before nivolumab and TIL therapy. The immunoSEQ assay was v3. The method was immunoSEQ multiplex PCR; TCRdb's version includes in-frame clones alone and lacks a portion of them. The table lists approximately 16,000 clones, roughly 82% of them singletons. The CDR3 length is 13 residues. Trimming removed 5 bases at V and 14 bases at J, with 20 bases between. Germline-derived CDR1 and CDR2 are SEHNR and FQNEAQ (reference sequence). The chain joins TRBV7-9 to TRBJ2-3; the D call may be TRBD1 or TRBD2 (6 bases each). The clonotype comes from a person between 25 and 79 years old with non-small cell lung cancer. Sequences were derived from blood, sampled at baseline. The CDR3 nucleotides are TGTGCCAGCAGCGGGGGGCGCGCATACGGGACGTATTTT. It codes for CASSGGRAYGTYF.